The subject of this entry is one TCR beta chain. Indicated treatment: preoperative locoregional IRX-2 cytokine immunotherapy. Samples came from a phase Ib trial of preoperative locoregional IRX-2 cytokine immunotherapy. Libraries were prepared by immunoSEQ multiplex PCR; TCRdb keeps only in-frame clonotypes and omits some of them. The data show tens of thousands of clones, approximately 95% seen once. The data originate from a study of preoperative IRX-2 immunotherapy in early breast cancer. This TCR was recovered from a human donor with breast cancer. The sample in question was tumor tissue, obtained after IRX-2 immunotherapy.

The CDR3 region has the DNA TGTGCCATCAGTGCGAACTTTAGGGAGACCCAGTACTTC. Translation gives CAISANFRETQYF. The V gene is TRBV10-3, the J gene TRBJ2-5; D not certain. The germline V gene has CDR1 ENHRY and CDR2 SYGVKD. The CDR3 runs 13 residues. V was pared by 4 bases and J by 5 bases, with 11 bases between.